Below, 32 T cell receptor beta chains from the same sample are listed, as sequenced in a study of blood T cell repertoires in COVID-19. Using immunoSEQ multiplex PCR, the repertoire was profiled, and TCRdb retains in-frame clones only, with some absent. The sample records a few hundred thousand clones, around 84% being singletons. The source material was PBMCs or T cells enriched from blood (not recorded which). The receptors here all came from a man in his forties who had recovered from COVID-19.

The rearrangement links TRBV28 to TRBJ2-5, with 9 bases that match TRBD2. The CDR3 is made up of 13 amino acids. V gave up 6 bases and J gave up 4 bases; unmatched junction bases: 3. Germline V gene data show CDR1 as MDHEN and CDR2 as SYDVKM. Here the CDR3 DNA reads TGTGCCAGCAGCCTTAGCGGGAGAGAGACCCAGTACTTC. Residues: CASSLSGRETQYF.

This clone was seen more than once but under ten times. The chain combines TRBV7-8 with TRBJ2-3, with D perhaps matching TRBD2 (5 bases). The CDR3 spans 14 residues. The germline gives CDR1 SGHVS, CDR2 FQNEAQ. Trimming took 1 base from V and 1 from J, leaving 6 bases between them. CDR3 loop: CASSLERGTDTQYF. The CDR3 DNA reads TGTGCCAGCAGCTTAGAGAGGGGCACAGATACGCAGTATTTT.

The chain carries TRBV4-2 and TRBJ2-5, with 10 positions matching TRBD2. Per the germline V gene, CDR1 is LGHNA and CDR2 is YNFKEQ. The CDR3 sequence is 16 residues long. J was trimmed by 5 bases and V by 1 base; bases with no gene match: 7. CDR3 sequence (DNA): TGTGCCAGCAGCCAAGTGATCACTAGCGGGATCGAGACCCAGTACTTC. This sequence encodes CASSQVITSGIETQYF.

The chain links TRBV3-1 (or the pseudogene TRBV3-2) to TRBJ1-1; TRBD1 matches 7 bases. Germline V gives CDR1 LGHDT, CDR2 YNNKEL (reference sequence). This CDR3 has 14 residues. V gave up 4 bases and J gave up 3 bases; unmatched junction bases: 5. CDR3 DNA sequence: TGTGCCAGCAGCCGCACTGACAGGGACACTGAAGCTTTCTTT. Encoded protein: CASSRTDRDTEAFF.

V usage is TRBV28 and J usage is TRBJ1-4; 9 nucleotides agree with TRBD1. The V gene's germline CDR1 is MDHEN and CDR2 SYDVKM. The CDR3 is 14 amino acids. With V trimmed by 6 bases and J by 6 bases, 5 bases remained unmatched. CDR3 in amino acids: CASSPTGGDEKLFF. The CDR3 DNA follows: TGTGCCAGCAGCCCGACAGGGGGGGATGAAAAACTGTTTTTT.

This chain joins TRBV5-1 and TRBJ2-7; TRBD2 aligns across 8 bases. The CDR3 has 15 amino acids. CDR1 SGHRS and CDR2 YFSETQ come from the germline V gene. After removal of 1 base from V and 3 bases from J, the junction contained 6 bases not matched to a gene. The CDR3 DNA sequence: TGCGCCAGCAGCTTGTCGCCGGGAGGGCTCTACGAGCAGTACTTC. Protein: CASSLSPGGLYEQYF.

The V gene is TRBV27, the J gene TRBJ1-2, with TRBD1 identical over 9 bases. The CDR3 is made up of 13 amino acids. Losses at the gene ends were 6 bases for V and 4 bases for J; bases not matched to a gene: 3. From germline, CDR1 is MNHEY and CDR2 SMNVEV (reference sequence). The CDR3 sequence: CASSWGQGYGYTF. In DNA form, the CDR3 reads TGTGCCAGCAGCTGGGGACAGGGCTATGGCTACACCTTC.

The gene calls are TRBV29-1 and TRBJ1-5; 10 bases line up with TRBD1. The V segment lost 6 bases and the J segment 4 bases; nucleotides outside the gene matches: 3. Germline V gene lookup returns CDR1 SQVTM and CDR2 ANQGSEA. CDR3 length: 13 residues. The CDR3 here is CSVGTGENQPQHF. The CDR3 nucleotides are TGCAGCGTCGGGACAGGGGAGAATCAGCCCCAGCATTTT.

This chain connects TRBV27 to TRBJ2-5, with D perhaps TRBD2 (6 bases). Germline V gives CDR1 MNHEY, CDR2 SMNVEV (reference sequence). Trimming shortened V by 6 bases and J by 3 bases, and 11 bases separated the two germline ends. CDR3 length: 13 residues. CDR3 nucleotide sequence: TGTGCCAGCAGCCTAGCGCGTGAAGAGACCCAGTACTTC. This codes for CASSLAREETQYF.

The chain joins TRBV29-1 to TRBJ2-2; TRBD2 matches at 9 bases. The J segment lost 3 bases and the V segment lost 0 bases, leaving 11 bases of the junction unmatched. Germline CDR1 is SQVTM and CDR2 is ANQGSEA. The CDR3 is made up of 18 amino acids. CDR3 amino acids: CSVEDRTSGFFDTGELFF. In nucleotides, the CDR3 is TGCAGCGTTGAAGATCGTACTAGCGGGTTTTTCGACACCGGGGAGCTGTTTTTT.

The chain links TRBV5-1 to TRBJ1-1, with TRBD1 matching 8 bases. The CDR3 consists of 15 residues. In germline, CDR1 is SGHRS, CDR2 YFSETQ. V lost 3 bases, J lost 3 bases, and 7 bases stayed unmatched. The CDR3 coding sequence is TGCGCCAGCAGCTCAGCAGGGGGCGGGTACACTGAAGCTTTCTTT. It is translated as CASSSAGGGYTEAFF.

This chain's CDR3 is CASSPGQGYTEAFF. CDR3 coding DNA: TGCGCCAGCAGCCCCGGACAGGGTTACACTGAAGCTTTCTTT. The chain carries TRBV5-1 and TRBJ1-1; 8 nucleotides line up with TRBD1. CDR3 length: 14 amino acids. Unmatched junction bases numbered 5, after V lost 4 bases and J lost 3 bases. CDR1 is SGHRS, CDR2 YFSETQ, per germline.

The CDR3 reads CAVQGADSNQPQHF. CDR3 nucleotides: TGTGCCGTACAGGGTGCGGATAGCAATCAGCCCCAGCATTTT. The chain joins TRBV30 to TRBJ1-5; D perhaps matches TRBD1 (6 bases). The V end was cut by 8 bases, the J end by 0 bases, with 14 bases between. The V gene's germline CDR1 is GTSNPN and CDR2 SVGIG (reference sequence). CDR3 length equals 14 residues.

This clone was recorded once. The chain uses TRBV6-5 and TRBJ1-1, with D possibly TRBD1 on 5 matching bases. The CDR3 covers 13 residues. V was trimmed by 8 bases and J by 5 bases, leaving 15 bases between them. The germline V gene has CDR1 MNHEY and CDR2 SVGAGI. CDR3 protein: CASENRRGTEAFF. Written as DNA, the CDR3 is TGTGCCAGCGAAAATCGACGGGGGACTGAAGCTTTCTTT.

V gene TRBV29-1 combines with J gene TRBJ1-1; possible D gene TRBD1, 6 bases. Germline V gene lookup returns CDR1 SQVTM and CDR2 ANQGSEA. Trimming cost V 5 bases and J 5 bases, with 12 bases left between them. This CDR3 is 12 amino acids long. In DNA, the CDR3 is TGCAGCGTTCCCGGGAGGGGGACTGAAGCTTTCTTT. It is translated as CSVPGRGTEAFF.

The chain links TRBV7-6 to TRBJ2-1; D possibly corresponds to TRBD2 (5 bases). Trimming shortened V by 5 bases and J by 10 bases, and 24 bases separated the two germline ends. CDR3 length: 16 amino acids. The V gene's germline CDR1 is SGHVS and CDR2 FNYEAQ. The DNA of the CDR3 is TGTGCCAGCAGCCGCTCCCTAGCAGACCGGGTTGAAGAGCAGTTCTTC. Protein: CASSRSLADRVEEQFF.

The J gene is TRBJ2-7, the V gene TRBV27; 11 bases are shared with TRBD1. The CDR3 has 15 amino acids. V shed 8 bases and J 6 bases; nucleotides not matched to a gene: 12. The germline gives CDR1 MNHEY, CDR2 SMNVEV (reference sequence). In DNA form, the CDR3 reads TGTGCCAGCCGCTGGGCGGGACAGGGGGGATCCGAGCAGTACTTC. It codes for CASRWAGQGGSEQYF.

The chain couples TRBV7-2 to TRBJ2-1; the match to TRBD2 covers 8 bases. The V and J ends lost 6 bases and 8 bases, in that order; junction bases with no gene match: 9. The CDR3 runs to 14 residues. Germline V gene lookup returns CDR1 SGHTA and CDR2 FQGNSA. The CDR3 DNA reads as TGTGCCAGCAGAAGGGGCGGGGGGAACTATGAGCAGTTCTTC. Protein product: CASRRGGGNYEQFF.

The chain employs TRBV10-3 and TRBJ1-5; D possibly corresponds to TRBD1 (5 bases). V was pared by 0 bases and J by 4 bases, with 7 bases between. The CDR3 runs 14 residues. Per germline, CDR1 ENHRY and CDR2 SYGVKD. CDR3 protein: CAISESGQNQPQHF. The CDR3 DNA sequence: TGTGCCATCAGTGAGTCGGGGCAGAATCAGCCCCAGCATTTT.

This clone has only one observation. This chain links TRBV23-1 with TRBJ1-2, with 7 nucleotides matching TRBD1. TRBV23-1 is an ORF, and what it does is uncertain. The CDR3 has 14 amino acids. V lost 6 bases and J lost 0; bases outside the gene matches: 4. CDR3 protein: CASSLGQTNYGYTF. The DNA for the CDR3 is TGCGCCAGCAGCCTGGGACAGACTAACTATGGCTACACCTTC.

The chain employs TRBV6-5 and TRBJ1-1; D gene uncertain. Per the germline V gene, CDR1 is MNHEY and CDR2 is SVGAGI. This CDR3 comprises 15 residues. With 2 bases removed from V and 2 bases from J, the gap between germline ends came to 12 bases. The CDR3 here is CASSYRGRENTEAFF. CDR3 sequence (DNA): TGTGCCAGCAGTTACCGAGGGAGGGAAAACACTGAAGCTTTCTTT.

CDR3 amino acids: CASSLSSGTQTQYF. CDR3 DNA sequence: TGTGCCAGCAGTTTATCGTCGGGGACACAGACCCAGTACTTC. The rearrangement links TRBV27 to TRBJ2-5; tentatively, D is TRBD1 (6 bases). CDR1 and CDR2 from the germline V gene are MNHEY and SMNVEV (reference sequence). Trimming shortened V by 0 bases and J by 6 bases, and 11 bases separated the two germline ends. The CDR3 runs 14 residues.

V is TRBV14 and J is TRBJ1-2, with TRBD1 matching 7 bases. The CDR3 contains 16 residues. J was trimmed by 0 bases and V by 2 bases; bases with no gene match: 6. The germline CDR1 and CDR2 sequences are SGHDN and FVKESK. Here the CDR3 DNA reads TGTGCCAGCAGCCAAATGGGGACAGATTCTAACTATGGCTACACCTTC. Translating gives CASSQMGTDSNYGYTF.

The chain couples TRBV2 to TRBJ2-1; the D gene is possibly TRBD2 (6 bases). Germline values: CDR1 SNHLY, CDR2 FYNNEI. The V end lost 7 bases, the J end lost 2 bases, and 12 bases lay between the germline ends. The CDR3 has 14 amino acids. CDR3 nucleotide sequence: TGTGCCAGCATACCCGGGAGCCCCTACAATGAGCAGTTCTTC. Protein product: CASIPGSPYNEQFF. Combining the CDR3 with reference TRBV2 and TRBJ2-1 gives the whole variable domain EPEVTQTPSHQVTQMGQEVILRCVPISNHLYFYWYRQILGQKVEFLVSFYNNEISEKSEIFDDQFSVERPDGSNFTLKIRSTKLEDSAMYFCASIPGSPYNEQFFGPGTRLTVL.

J is TRBJ2-1 and V is TRBV20-1, with D perhaps matching TRBD2 (6 bases). Trimming removed 3 bases at V and 14 bases at J, with 17 bases between. The germline V gene has CDR1 DFQATT and CDR2 SNEGSKA (reference sequence). The CDR3 sequence is 12 residues long. In nucleotides, the CDR3 is TGCAGTGCTAGTGGGGGTGCGGGGCCCAAGTTCTTC. Translated: CSASGGAGPKFF.

The chain has TRBV11-2 and TRBJ1-5; a weak D match, TRBD1 (5 bases). Between the trimmed V and J ends, which lost 0 bases and 7 bases, there was a span of 16 bases. This CDR3 region has 16 residues. CDR1 is SGHAT, CDR2 FQNNGV, per germline. This CDR3 reads CASSLEGGRVGQPQHF. The CDR3 DNA sequence: TGTGCCAGCAGCTTAGAGGGGGGTAGGGTGGGGCAGCCCCAGCATTTT.

CDR3 bases: TGTGCCAGCAGTTTTAATTACCAGAATCAGTTCTTC. It codes for CASSFNYQNQFF. The V gene is TRBV28, the J gene TRBJ2-1; D gene unclear. V lost 3 bases to trimming and J lost 13 bases, with 13 bases between them. The CDR3 length is 12 residues. Germline V gene lookup returns CDR1 MDHEN and CDR2 SYDVKM.

The chain recombines TRBV11-1 with TRBJ1-2, with 7 positions matching TRBD1. Looked up from germline, CDR1 is SGHAT and CDR2 is FQDESV (reference sequence). The CDR3 runs 15 residues. V lost 3 bases to trimming and J lost 0 bases; unmatched junction nucleotides: 4. CDR3 DNA: TGTGCCAGCAGCTTTCGGGACAGATCTAACTATGGCTACACCTTC. As protein: CASSFRDRSNYGYTF.

V gene TRBV9 combines with J gene TRBJ1-1, with 9 bases aligning to TRBD1. The CDR3 is 14 residues long. Germline CDR1 SGDLS, CDR2 YYNGEE. V lost 1 base to trimming and J lost 4 bases; unmatched junction nucleotides: 2. DNA of the CDR3: TGTGCCAGCAGCGTACTGGGACAGGGCACTGAAGCTTTCTTT. Amino acids: CASSVLGQGTEAFF.

This clone was detected only once. The chain joins TRBV6-2 or TRBV6-3 to TRBJ2-7; possible D gene TRBD2, 5 bases. The CDR3 length is 16 residues. Germline CDR1 MNHEY, CDR2 SVGEGT. V gave up 6 bases and J gave up 0 bases, with 18 bases separating them. CDR3 in amino acids: CASSLERYISSYEQYF. The CDR3 coding sequence is TGTGCCAGCAGCCTTGAGCGGTACATTTCCTCCTACGAGCAGTACTTC.

V and J are TRBV30 and TRBJ1-6, with TRBD1 matching 10 bases. The CDR3 has 14 amino acids. V shed 1 base and J 9 bases; nucleotides not matched to a gene: 3. Germline lookup yields CDR1 GTSNPN and CDR2 SVGIG (reference sequence). This CDR3 is CAWSGQGARSPLHF. CDR3 coding DNA: TGTGCCTGGAGTGGACAGGGGGCGCGTTCACCCCTCCACTTT.

The rearrangement joins TRBV5-1 to TRBJ2-5; TRBD1 matches 9 bases. V shed 6 bases, J shed 5 bases, and the junction held 14 bases outside the gene matches. CDR3 size: 16 residues. CDR1 and CDR2 (germline): SGHRS, YFSETQ. CDR3 sequence (DNA): TGCGCCAGCACCCCCGTAGCTACAGGGGGCAGGGAGACCCAGTACTTC. It translates to CASTPVATGGRETQYF.